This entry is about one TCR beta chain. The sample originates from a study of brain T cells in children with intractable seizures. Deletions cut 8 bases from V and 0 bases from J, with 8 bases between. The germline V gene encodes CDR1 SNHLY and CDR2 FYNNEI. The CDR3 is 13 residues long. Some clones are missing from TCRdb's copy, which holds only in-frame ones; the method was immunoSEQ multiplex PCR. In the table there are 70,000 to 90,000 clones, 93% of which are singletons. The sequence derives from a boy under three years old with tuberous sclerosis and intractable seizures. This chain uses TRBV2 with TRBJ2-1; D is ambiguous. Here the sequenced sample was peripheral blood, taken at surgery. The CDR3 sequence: CASLTFSYNEQFF. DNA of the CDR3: TGTGCCAGCCTCACCTTCTCCTACAATGAGCAGTTCTTC.